The T cell receptor beta chain described here comes from a study of human T cells and chemical hapten exposure. Overall study: The use of 2% DPC on about 2 cm by about 2 cm of upper inner arm skin constituted sensitization. Small discrepancies in pooled library volume mainly accounted for the varying TCR yields per sample.

Using its own MiXCR run on the RACE reads, TCRdb lists one record per CDR3 protein. The sample records 85,000 to 100,000 distinct CDR3 sequences, about 11% being singletons. In this sample, this clonotype turned up a few times. Time point: patch test 2, 6 weeks after DPC sensitization. Regarding treatment: therapeutic diphenylcyclopropenone sensitization with weekly scalp DPC. The starting material, unfractionated whole blood, was used for total RNA extraction. The sequence came from a man aged 40-55 years with alopecia areata. Some clones in this sample may be carry-over from other donors' samples. The starting material was whole blood, obtained in connection with sensitization to the hapten diphenylcyclopropenone (DPC).

CDR3 region: CASSSATPGTSGRYEQYF. The CDR3 DNA reads TGCGCCAGCAGCTCCGCCACCCCCGGGACTAGCGGGAGATACGAGCAGTACTTC. The chain is built from TRBV5-1 and TRBJ2-7; 14 nucleotides agree with TRBD2. The CDR3 runs to 18 residues. V lost 3 bases, J lost 4 bases, and 12 bases stayed unmatched. Germline loops: CDR1 SGHRS, CDR2 YFSETQ.